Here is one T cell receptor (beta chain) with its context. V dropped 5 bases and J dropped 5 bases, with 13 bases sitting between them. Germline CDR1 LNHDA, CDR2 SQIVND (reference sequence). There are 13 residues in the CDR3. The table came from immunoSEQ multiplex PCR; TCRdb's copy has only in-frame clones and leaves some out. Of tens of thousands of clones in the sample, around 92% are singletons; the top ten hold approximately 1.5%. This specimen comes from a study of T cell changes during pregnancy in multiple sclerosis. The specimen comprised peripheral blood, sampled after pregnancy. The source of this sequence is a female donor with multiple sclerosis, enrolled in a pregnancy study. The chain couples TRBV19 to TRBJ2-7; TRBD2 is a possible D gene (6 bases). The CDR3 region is CASSVGGANEQYF. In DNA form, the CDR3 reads TGTGCCAGTAGTGTAGGCGGGGCCAACGAGCAGTACTTC.